These 25 T cell receptor beta chains share one sample of origin, sequenced in a study of CD8 T cells in ankylosing spondylitis. TCRdb analysed the 5' RACE reads with MiXCR anew, one entry per CDR3 protein. Here the sample spans approximately 200,000 distinct CDR3 sequences, 10% to 15% being singletons. Source material: blood, either unsorted or a sorted T cell fraction (not recorded which). The receptors stem from a male donor with ankylosing spondylitis or in good health (not recorded which).

The table lists this clonotype with a few counts. The rearrangement joins TRBV19 to TRBJ1-5, with a tentative D call TRBD1 (5 bases). Germline lookup yields CDR1 LNHDA and CDR2 SQIVND (reference sequence). The CDR3 sequence is 14 residues long. V was trimmed by 6 bases and J by 6 bases, leaving 15 bases between them. The CDR3 is CASRGVGEIQPQHF. The CDR3 DNA is TGTGCCAGTAGGGGGGTAGGGGAAATTCAGCCCCAGCATTTT.

This clonotype has a handful of counts. The rearrangement joins TRBV27 to TRBJ2-3; possible D gene TRBD1, 6 bases. The CDR3 sequence is 16 residues long. V lost 6 bases and J 0 bases, leaving 16 bases between the germline ends. Germline loops: CDR1 MNHEY, CDR2 SMNVEV (reference sequence). CDR3 in amino acids: CASSRAGVLSTDTQYF. The CDR3 DNA reads as TGTGCCAGCAGCCGGGCAGGGGTCCTTAGCACAGATACGCAGTATTTT.

This clonotype was observed a single time. V and J are TRBV9 and TRBJ1-1; D might be TRBD1 (5 bases). Germline V gives CDR1 SGDLS, CDR2 YYNGEE. The CDR3 is 17 amino acids. Trimming left V 5 bases short and J 3 bases short, with 23 bases between. The CDR3, as DNA: TGTGCCAGCAGTTACTCAGCAGGGTGGTATAGAGACACTGAAGCTTTCTTT. Protein sequence: CASSYSAGWYRDTEAFF.

V usage is TRBV15 and J usage is TRBJ2-7, with no clear D. This CDR3 region has 19 residues. The V gene lost 0 bases and the J gene lost 6 bases, with 27 bases spanning the gap. Germline V CDR1 and CDR2: LNHNV, YYDKDF (reference sequence). The CDR3 sequence is CATSRDGIIDGPTGVEQYF. DNA of the CDR3: TGTGCCACCAGCAGAGATGGGATAATTGACGGGCCGACCGGAGTCGAGCAGTACTTC.

This sequence joins TRBV21-1 and TRBJ1-5; the D call TRBD1 from the table was never checked on the DNA. TRBV21-1 is flagged as a pseudogene. The CDR3 is 16 residues long. The CDR3 DNA sequence: TGTGCCAGCAGCAATGGGGACGGTCTCCCCAATCAGCCCCAGCATTTT. This encodes CASSNGDGLPNQPQHF.

The sample holds a few counts of this clonotype. V gene TRBV6-1 combines with J gene TRBJ2-6, with a possible D match to TRBD2 (5 bases). Germline V CDR1 and CDR2: MNHNS, SASEGT. V lost 6 bases and J 4 bases, leaving 13 bases between the germline ends. The CDR3 spans 15 residues. CDR3: CASRVGPGGANVLTF. The DNA of the CDR3 is TGTGCCAGCAGGGTTGGACCGGGAGGGGCCAACGTCCTGACTTTC.

This clonotype has a count of ten or more. The chain uses TRBV7-9 and TRBJ2-1; possibly TRBD2 for D (5 bases). The germline V and J ends were trimmed by 5 bases and 0 bases, with 8 bases remaining between them. Germline-derived CDR1 and CDR2 are SEHNR and FQNEAQ (reference sequence). This CDR3 contains 14 residues. The CDR3 DNA reads as TGTGCCAGCAGCCTTGACTACTCCTACAATGAGCAGTTCTTC. Translated: CASSLDYSYNEQFF.

The chain links TRBV7-9 to TRBJ2-3, with 8 bases matching TRBD2. CDR1 is SEHNR and CDR2 is FQNEAQ in the germline V gene (reference sequence). V dropped 5 bases and J dropped 1; count of bases not matched to a gene: 11. This CDR3 is built from 17 residues. This CDR3 reads CASSPSGGGLRTDTQYF. The CDR3, as DNA: TGTGCCAGCAGCCCCTCCGGGGGGGGGCTCCGCACAGATACGCAGTATTTT.

The V call is TRBV27, the J call TRBJ2-1; D is perhaps TRBD2 (6 bases). Trimming left V 5 bases short and J 2 bases short, with 16 bases between. CDR1 MNHEY and CDR2 SMNVEV come from the germline V gene (reference sequence). The CDR3 runs to 16 residues. CDR3 amino acids: CASSPVSGTPYNEQFF. CDR3 DNA: TGTGCCAGCAGTCCTGTTTCGGGGACTCCCTACAATGAGCAGTTCTTC.

The chain has TRBV18 and TRBJ2-1; no clear D gene. The V end lost 4 bases, the J end lost 7 bases, and 8 bases lay between the germline ends. The CDR3 covers 12 residues. CDR1 and CDR2 from the germline V gene are KGHSH and LQKENI. CDR3 bases: TGTGCCAGCTCACTTTCTATTAATGAGCAGTTCTTC. It specifies CASSLSINEQFF.

There are a few counts of this clonotype. This chain links TRBV6-2 or TRBV6-3 with TRBJ2-7; 9 bases align to TRBD1. The J segment lost 3 bases and the V segment lost 8 bases, leaving 8 bases of the junction unmatched. The germline gives CDR1 MNHEY, CDR2 SVGEGT. The CDR3 is 14 amino acids. CDR3 in amino acids: CASCLRQGDYEQYF. Here the CDR3 DNA reads TGTGCCAGCTGCTTGCGACAGGGGGACTACGAGCAGTACTTC.

There are many counts of this clonotype. The chain is built from TRBV12-3 or TRBV12-4 and TRBJ2-5; weak D call: TRBD2 (6 bases). V was trimmed by 2 bases and J by 0 bases, leaving 10 bases between them. This CDR3 spans 15 amino acids. The CDR3 nucleotides read TGTGCCAGCAGTTTAACCAGCGGGTACCAAGAGACCCAGTACTTC. As protein: CASSLTSGYQETQYF.

This clonotype came up many times. This chain uses TRBV12-3 or TRBV12-4 with TRBJ2-1; 7 nucleotides agree with TRBD1. V trimming: 6 bases; J trimming: 9 bases; junction bases outside the gene matches: 11. CDR3 size: 14 residues. For the CDR3, the DNA is TGTGCCAGCAGCGACTCACAGGGGAGCATTGAGCAGTTCTTC. It yields the protein CASSDSQGSIEQFF.

This clonotype was detected ten times or more. This rearrangement joins TRBV29-1 to TRBJ1-1, with D hard to call. Germline lookup yields CDR1 SQVTM and CDR2 ANQGSEA. The CDR3 consists of 11 residues. Trimming stripped 3 bases from V and 10 bases from J, with 12 bases between. The CDR3 DNA reads TGCAGCGTTGAGCTGGATTTAGGAGCTTTCTTT. Protein product: CSVELDLGAFF.

This clonotype was counted many times. This chain connects TRBV4-2 to TRBJ2-7; D is possibly TRBD2 (5 bases). The CDR3 extends over 16 amino acids. Between the trimmed V and J ends, which lost 5 bases and 2 bases, there was a span of 19 bases. The germline CDR1 and CDR2 sequences are LGHNA and YNFKEQ. The CDR3 DNA reads TGTGCCAGCAGCACAGACTCCCGGAGGTTACCCTACGAGCAGTACTTC. Its protein product is CASSTDSRRLPYEQYF.

This clonotype was counted a few times. This chain uses TRBV5-6 with TRBJ2-5, with 14 bases lining up with TRBD2. V was clipped by 5 bases and J by 5 bases; unmatched bases: 8. The CDR3 length is 16 residues. Germline V lookup: CDR1 SGHDT, CDR2 YYEEEE. The CDR3: CASSYGTSGRFETQYF. The CDR3 nucleotides read TGTGCCAGCAGTTACGGGACTAGCGGGAGATTTGAGACCCAGTACTTC.

This clonotype was seen many times. The J gene is TRBJ2-7, the V gene TRBV12-3 or TRBV12-4; no reliable D call. Trimming shortened V by 7 bases and J by 7 bases, and 17 bases separated the two germline ends. The length of the CDR3 is 13 residues. CDR3 DNA: TGTGCCAGCACTTCCGGACGGGTGGGTGAGCAGTACTTC. The encoded protein is CASTSGRVGEQYF.

The gene calls are TRBV10-2 and TRBJ2-5; tentatively, D is TRBD1 (6 bases). Germline V lookup: CDR1 WSHSY, CDR2 SAAADI. This CDR3 comprises 12 residues. V dropped 10 bases and J dropped 5 bases, with 14 bases sitting between them. The CDR3 is CATVGGGETQYF. As DNA, the CDR3 is TGCGCCACCGTAGGGGGTGGGGAGACCCAGTACTTC.

This chain connects TRBV20-1 to TRBJ2-1; the D is unclear. The CDR3 has 15 amino acids. V dropped 5 bases and J dropped 0 bases, with 14 bases sitting between them. Germline loops: CDR1 DFQATT, CDR2 SNEGSKA (reference sequence). The CDR3 DNA reads as TGCAGTGCTCGAAGAGACGCCATCTCCTACAATGAGCAGTTCTTC. It encodes CSARRDAISYNEQFF.

This clonotype was seen a few times. V is TRBV6-1 and J is TRBJ2-7; the D is unclear. The length of the CDR3 is 21 residues. V was cut by 1 base and J by 3 bases, with 31 bases left in between. Germline values: CDR1 MNHNS, CDR2 SASEGT. The CDR3 DNA sequence: TGTGCCAGCAGTGAAGGGGCTAGACTGAAACCCCCCGGCTCGGAAAACTACGAGCAGTACTTC. It encodes CASSEGARLKPPGSENYEQYF.

This clonotype was recorded at least ten times. The chain joins TRBV4-2 to TRBJ2-2, with 9 bases fitting TRBD1. Germline CDR1 LGHNA, CDR2 YNFKEQ. Germline trimming cut 1 base from V and 3 bases from J; bases unmatched to any gene: 0. The CDR3 length is 15 residues. CDR3 nucleotide sequence: TGTGCCAGCAGCCAAGGGACAGGGGACACCGGGGAGCTGTTTTTT. It yields the protein CASSQGTGDTGELFF.

This clonotype was observed many times. The CDR3 DNA is TGTGCCGTTCTGGTGGGCTACGAGCAGTACTTC. Translation gives CAVLVGYEQYF. The rearrangement joins TRBV2 to TRBJ2-7; D unresolved. The V gene lost 11 bases and the J gene lost 3 bases, with 11 bases spanning the gap. The CDR3 covers 11 residues. From germline, CDR1 is SNHLY and CDR2 FYNNEI.

This clonotype was picked up a small number of times. V usage is TRBV7-9 and J usage is TRBJ1-5; D is uncertain. CDR1 SEHNR and CDR2 FQNEAQ come from the germline V gene (reference sequence). V shed 0 bases and J shed 4 bases, with 16 bases lying between them. CDR3 length: 17 residues. The CDR3 DNA sequence: TGTGCCAGCAGCTTAGCGCCGGCAGGAAGGCCTAATCAGCCCCAGCATTTT. Its translation: CASSLAPAGRPNQPQHF.

The chain employs TRBV7-6 and TRBJ2-2; TRBD1 matches at 9 bases. This CDR3 has 17 amino acids. V dropped 1 base and J dropped 2; count of bases not matched to a gene: 5. From germline, CDR1 is SGHVS and CDR2 FNYEAQ. In DNA form, the CDR3 reads TGTGCCAGCAGCTTAGAGGCGGGACAGGGTAACACCGGGGAGCTGTTTTTT. Translated, it gives CASSLEAGQGNTGELFF. The full variable domain, rest sourced from reference TRBV7-6 and TRBJ2-2, is GAGVSQSPRYKVTKRGQDVALRCDPISGHVSLYWYRQALGQGPEFLTYFNYEAQQDKSGLPNDRFSAERPEGSISTLTIQRTEQRDSAMYRCASSLEAGQGNTGELFFGEGSRLTVL.

This chain links TRBV4-1 with TRBJ1-2; D is unclear. V dropped 11 bases and J dropped 8 bases, with 15 bases sitting between them. The CDR3 extends over 11 amino acids. Germline V gene sequence: CDR1 MGHRA, CDR2 YSYEKL. The CDR3 DNA reads TGCGCCTCCTCAGAAGGCCCCGGCTACACCTTC. It encodes CASSEGPGYTF.